A single T cell receptor beta chain is shown here with its context. This sample stems from a study of technical replicates of blood from several donors. Using immunoSEQ multiplex PCR, the repertoire was profiled, and TCRdb retains in-frame clones only, with some absent. The sample records 75,000 to 95,000 clones, roughly 95% being singletons. Germline lookup yields CDR1 SEHNR and CDR2 FQNEAQ (reference sequence). The CDR3 spans 13 residues. Germline trimming cut 7 bases from V and 7 bases from J; bases unmatched to any gene: 7. This TCR derives from a human donor in good health. Material for sequencing was T cells isolated from PBMCs. The rearrangement joins TRBV7-9 to TRBJ2-1, with 7 positions matching TRBD2. The CDR3 DNA sequence: TGTGCCAGCACCTCGGGCGGGGGAAATGAGCAGTTCTTC. Translating gives CASTSGGGNEQFF.